Following are 4 T cell receptor beta chains from one sample sequenced in a study of T cell changes during pregnancy in multiple sclerosis. TCRdb's table, derived via immunoSEQ multiplex PCR, lists solely in-frame clones and lacks some. The sample shows about 17,000 clones, nearly 90% of them seen only once. The sequencing here drew on CD8+ T cells from peripheral blood mononuclear cells, taken after pregnancy. The source is a female donor in good health, enrolled as a control in a pregnancy study.

The J gene is TRBJ1-2, the V gene TRBV29-1; 7 nucleotides align to TRBD1. CDR1 and CDR2 from the germline V gene are SQVTM and ANQGSEA. The junction had 13 bases not matched to a gene; V was cut back by 5 bases and J by 4 bases. CDR3 length equals 15 residues. The CDR3 nucleotides read TGCAGCGTTCTAGCCGACAGGGAGGAGAGCTATGGCTACACCTTC. This gives the protein CSVLADREESYGYTF.

V and J are TRBV6-4 and TRBJ2-3; D gene unclear. V dropped 2 bases and J dropped 0 bases, with 9 bases sitting between them. This CDR3 is 15 amino acids long. The V gene's germline CDR1 is MRHNA and CDR2 SNTAGT. CDR3 in DNA: TGTGCCAGCAGTGACACCGATACTAGCACAGATACGCAGTATTTT. Its translation is CASSDTDTSTDTQYF.

This clone was found once. The chain joins TRBV5-1 to TRBJ2-7; D ambiguous. Per the germline V gene, CDR1 is SGHRS and CDR2 is YFSETQ. V shed 2 bases and J shed 2 bases, with 8 bases lying between them. The CDR3 is made up of 13 amino acids. The DNA for the CDR3 is TGCGCCAGCAGCTTTGAGGTGACCTACGAGCAGTACTTC. It codes for CASSFEVTYEQYF.

This chain links TRBV27 with TRBJ1-4, with 9 nucleotides matching TRBD1. This CDR3 is 15 amino acids long. Germline CDR1 and CDR2: MNHEY and SMNVEV (reference sequence). Trimming removed 8 bases from V and 0 bases from J; junction bases left unmatched: 4. The CDR3 region is CASGDRGATNEKLFF. CDR3 sequence (DNA): TGTGCCAGCGGTGACAGGGGGGCAACTAATGAAAAACTGTTTTTT.